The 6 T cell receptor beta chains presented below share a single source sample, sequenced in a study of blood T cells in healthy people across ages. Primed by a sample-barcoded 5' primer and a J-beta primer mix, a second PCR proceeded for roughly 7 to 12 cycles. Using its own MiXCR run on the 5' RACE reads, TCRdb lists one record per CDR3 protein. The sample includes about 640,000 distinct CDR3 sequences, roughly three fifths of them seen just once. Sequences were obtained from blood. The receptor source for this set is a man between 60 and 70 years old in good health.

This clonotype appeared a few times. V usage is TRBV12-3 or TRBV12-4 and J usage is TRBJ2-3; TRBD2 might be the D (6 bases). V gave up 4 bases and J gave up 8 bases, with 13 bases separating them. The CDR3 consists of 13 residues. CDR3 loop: CASSSGLAVTQYF. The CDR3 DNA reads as TGTGCCAGCAGTTCTGGATTAGCGGTTACGCAGTATTTT.

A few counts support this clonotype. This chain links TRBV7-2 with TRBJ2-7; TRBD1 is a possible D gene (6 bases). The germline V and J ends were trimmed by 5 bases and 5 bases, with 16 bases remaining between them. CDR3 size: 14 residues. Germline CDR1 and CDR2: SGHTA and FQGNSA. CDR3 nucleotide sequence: TGTGCCAGCAGCCGGCGAAACAGGGACAACGAGCAGTACTTC. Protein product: CASSRRNRDNEQYF.

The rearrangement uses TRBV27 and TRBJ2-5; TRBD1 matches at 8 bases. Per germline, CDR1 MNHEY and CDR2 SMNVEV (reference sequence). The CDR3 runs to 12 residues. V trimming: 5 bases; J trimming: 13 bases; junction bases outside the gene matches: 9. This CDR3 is CASSTDRGGSYF. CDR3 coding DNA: TGTGCCAGCAGTACAGACAGGGGAGGTTCGTACTTC.

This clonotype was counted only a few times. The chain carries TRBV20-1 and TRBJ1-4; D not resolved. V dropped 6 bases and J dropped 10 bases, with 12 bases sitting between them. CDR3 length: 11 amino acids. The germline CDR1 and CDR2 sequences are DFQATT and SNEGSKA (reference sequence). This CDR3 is CSAPADGKLFF. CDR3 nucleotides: TGCAGTGCCCCGGCCGATGGAAAACTGTTTTTT.

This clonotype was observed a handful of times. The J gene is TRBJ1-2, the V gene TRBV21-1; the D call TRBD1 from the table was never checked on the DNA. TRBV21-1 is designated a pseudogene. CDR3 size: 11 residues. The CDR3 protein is CASRQGRGYTF. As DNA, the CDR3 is TGTGCCAGCAGGCAGGGGAGAGGCTACACCTTC.

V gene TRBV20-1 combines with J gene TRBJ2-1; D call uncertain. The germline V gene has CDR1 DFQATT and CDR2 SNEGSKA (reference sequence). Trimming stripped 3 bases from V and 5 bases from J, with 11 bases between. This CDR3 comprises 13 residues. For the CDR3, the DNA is TGCAGTGCTAGGTCTCTCGCCCACAATGAGCAGTTCTTC. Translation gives CSARSLAHNEQFF.